This TCR beta chain appears in the sequencing data of a study of beta chain features in type 1 diabetes. The germline V and J ends were trimmed by 1 base and 0 bases, with 7 bases remaining between them. Per germline, CDR1 MGHRA and CDR2 YSYEKL. The CDR3 is 14 amino acids. Every donor provided one heparinised blood draw, which averaged approximately 120 mL. Sorting gave populations that all exceeded 98% purity. What was sequenced were expressed TCRB transcripts, since all of the isolated RNA had been reverse transcribed. Method: immunoSEQ multiplex PCR; TCRdb's copy keeps in-frame clones and lacks some. Of about 220,000 clones in the sample, 9.5% to 13% were seen once. This clone was picked up a small number of times.

This receptor was obtained from a man younger than 35 in good health. The chain couples TRBV4-1 to TRBJ2-7; no reliable D call. The sequenced material came from central memory CD4+ T cells from blood. CDR3 in amino acids: CASSQAESSYEQYF. The CDR3 coding sequence is TGCGCCAGCAGCCAAGCCGAGAGCTCCTACGAGCAGTACTTC.